Given below is one T cell receptor (beta chain) in context. Amplification used 60 Vbeta primers and 13 Jbeta primers. Data came from immunoSEQ multiplex PCR; TCRdb stores just in-frame clones and leaves some out. The sample has 150,000 to 200,000 clones; approximately 76% are singletons. The sample comes from a study of cytomegalovirus exposure and HLA in healthy donors. The CDR3 extends over 16 amino acids. V was shortened by 10 bases and J by 1 base, with 22 bases between the two germline ends. Per the germline V gene, CDR1 is MNHEY and CDR2 is SMNVEV (reference sequence). The chain has TRBV27 and TRBJ1-1; D may be TRBD1 (5 bases). The TCR sequence derives from a female donor in good health and CMV-seronegative. The sample taken for sequencing was PBMCs. CDR3 bases: TGTGCCACGAAGGGGTTGCACCTAGAGCCGAACACTGAAGCTTTCTTT. Its translation is CATKGLHLEPNTEAFF.